This T cell receptor (beta chain) was captured in a study of T cells in Graves' hyperthyroidism and ophthalmopathy (dated by TCRdb to about 2019). The study in broad terms: Peripheral blood samples were taken at the time of initial diagnosis, prior to any treatment. TCR V-J signatures able to tell the groups apart were searched for in a discovery cohort of approximately 95 patients, of whom 40 to 45 had Graves' ophthalmopathy and around 56 had stable Graves' hyperthyroidism. An independent validation cohort of 18 to 20 hyperthyroidism patients and 15 or so patients who later progressed to ophthalmopathy tested prospective prediction of ophthalmopathy. For training and testing, the 80 to 100 patients in the discovery cohort were randomly divided in a 7:3 ratio. The study also compared thyroid tissue and blood T-cell repertoires from roughly 6 Graves' hyperthyroidism patients. After sampling, hyperthyroidism patients received methimazole starting at 30 mg daily, and ophthalmopathy patients received high-dose intravenous methylprednisolone. TCR Vbeta CDR3 sequencing of some 140 peripheral blood samples (approximately 44 ophthalmopathy, roughly 74 hyperthyroidism and roughly 17 progressor patients) is reported in the paper. Study-wide conclusions, independent of this receptor: In validation, the model predicted progression to ophthalmopathy a median of roughly 6.1 months before onset, with roughly 70% sensitivity and roughly 73% specificity. No statistical method was used to fix the sample size in advance, and group allocation was not hidden from the investigators. A 13 V-J signature model separated ophthalmopathy from stable hyperthyroidism, with over 85% sensitivity and 81.08% specificity in cross-validation and 80%/75% in testing. Blood samples also contained most of the expanded thyroid clonotypes (frequency above 0.001), which suggests that blood repertoires may reflect thyroid immune responses.

Hyperthyroidism patients were aged 18 to 65 years and newly diagnosed, with disease duration of less than 2 months. Any patient with an uncontrolled infection, another autoimmune disease, pregnancy or lactation was excluded. Clinical symptoms, serum thyroxine and TRAb, thyroid ultrasound, and orbital computed tomography formed the basis for the diagnoses. Blood from progressor patients was collected at the time of first diagnosis with hyperthyroidism, before any ophthalmopathy symptoms had appeared. PBMCs were separated from roughly 10 ml of fresh peripheral blood using Ficoll-Paque density gradient centrifugation. Patients classed as progressors first received a Graves' hyperthyroidism diagnosis and then went on to develop ophthalmopathy during follow-up. Trizol reagent was used to extract total RNA, and RNA quality was then checked on an Agilent 2100 Bioanalyzer. TCR beta CDR3 regions were amplified from RNA transcripts. The first round of RT-PCR for the TCR CDR3 was performed with the HTBI primer set and the Qiagen OneStep RT-PCR kit. A second multiplex PCR round built the libraries, followed by size selection and purification. The libraries were sequenced on an Illumina HiSeq2000 using paired-end 100 bp reads. In the source study's methods: Raw data were processed with SOAPnuke, discarding reads with adapters, uncalled bases, mean Phred below 15, or no exact constant-primer or identifier match. COPE v1.2.5 was used to merge the high-quality paired reads, and each unique nucleotide sequence was defined as a clonotype. MiTCR v1.1 was used to align the clonotypes against IMGT TRBV, TRBD and TRBJ reference segments. The analysis included only V-J combinations with a frequency above 0.0001, which together covered over 98% of the repertoires. The TCS score was defined as F50 (clonal expansion) divided by E x V (chaos), with BLOSUM62-based TCRdist calculated between CDR3 peptides within each V-J. Welch's t-statistics and random forest reduced 500 to 650 V-J features to 10 to 15, which were used in a naive Bayes classifier (R e1071). In-frame beta chains were kept once TCRdb had trimmed the public reads at Q25 with fastp and called clones with MiXCR. Rows with a matching CDR3 protein are joined into one entry that keeps the most common DNA and genes. TCRdb assigned the V and J calls; the authors' analysis was not used. Present in this sample are hundreds of thousands of distinct CDR3 sequences, over 11% of which were seen just once. Roughly 5.7% of the sample is taken by the ten largest.

Details on this clonotype: The antigen it recognizes is unknown. No base qualities exist here, and no much larger clone lies one base off it.

Sequences LNHDA (CDR1) and SQIVND (CDR2) are obtained from the germline V gene (reference sequence). The trim is 2 bases for V and 2 bases for J, with a gap of 12 bases between the germline ends. The CDR3, from cysteine to phenylalanine, totals 15 residues. Only CDR3 DNA remains: 45 bases, in frame from the first base. The chain is encoded by TRBV19 joined to TRBJ1-2, and TRBD1 may be the D gene, going by 6 matching bases. The sample taken for sequencing was blood. The receptor was derived from a woman aged 25 to 39 with Graves' hyperthyroidism that later progressed to Graves' ophthalmopathy. For the CDR3, the sequence is CASSIIDRPNYGYTF. The DNA sequence reads TGTGCCAGTAGTATAATCGACAGGCCGAACTATGGCTACACCTTC.